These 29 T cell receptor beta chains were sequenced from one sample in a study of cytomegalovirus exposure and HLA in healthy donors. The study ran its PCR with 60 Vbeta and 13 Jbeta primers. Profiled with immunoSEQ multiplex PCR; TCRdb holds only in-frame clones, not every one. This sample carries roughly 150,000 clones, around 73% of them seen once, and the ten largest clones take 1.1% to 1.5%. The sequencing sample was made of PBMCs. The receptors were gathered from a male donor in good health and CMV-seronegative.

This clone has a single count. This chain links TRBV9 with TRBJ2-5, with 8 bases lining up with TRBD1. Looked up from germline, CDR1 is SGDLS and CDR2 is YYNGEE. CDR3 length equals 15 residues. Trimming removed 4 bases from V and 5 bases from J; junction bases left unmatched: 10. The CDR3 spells CASSLTQYRGETQYF. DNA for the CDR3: TGTGCCAGCAGCCTCACTCAATACAGGGGGGAGACCCAGTACTTC.

CDR3 nucleotide sequence: TGTGCCATCAAGAAGACAGAGAACACTGAAGCTTTCTTT. This codes for CAIKKTENTEAFF. The genes are TRBV19 and TRBJ1-1; D might be TRBD1 (5 bases). This CDR3 is built from 13 residues. CDR1 is LNHDA, CDR2 SQIVND, per germline (reference sequence). V was cut by 10 bases and J by 1 base, with 13 bases left in between.

CDR3 DNA sequence: TGTGCCAGCCGCTCCCGGACTAGCGGGCTCGAGCAGTACTTC. This translates into CASRSRTSGLEQYF. The chain couples TRBV27 to TRBJ2-7; 11 bases match TRBD2. Per germline, CDR1 MNHEY and CDR2 SMNVEV (reference sequence). The V segment lost 8 bases and the J segment 6 bases; nucleotides outside the gene matches: 9. This CDR3 has 14 residues.

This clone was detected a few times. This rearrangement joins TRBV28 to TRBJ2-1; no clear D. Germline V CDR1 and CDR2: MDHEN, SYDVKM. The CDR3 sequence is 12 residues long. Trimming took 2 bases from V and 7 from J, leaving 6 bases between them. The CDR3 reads CASSLPRNEQFF. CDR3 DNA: TGTGCCAGCAGTTTACCTAGAAATGAGCAGTTCTTC.

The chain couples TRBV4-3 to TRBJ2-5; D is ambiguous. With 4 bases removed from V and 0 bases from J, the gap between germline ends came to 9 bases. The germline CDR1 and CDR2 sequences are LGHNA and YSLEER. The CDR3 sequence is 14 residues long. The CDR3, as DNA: TGCGCCAGCAGCCCCGTAGAGGACCAAGAGACCCAGTACTTC. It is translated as CASSPVEDQETQYF.

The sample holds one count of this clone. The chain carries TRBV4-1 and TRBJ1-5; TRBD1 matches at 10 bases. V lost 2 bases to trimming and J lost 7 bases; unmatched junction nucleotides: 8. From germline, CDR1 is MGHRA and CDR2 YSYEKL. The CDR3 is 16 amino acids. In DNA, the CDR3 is TGCGCCAGCAGCCAATATGGGACAGGGGAGGGGCAGCCCCAGCATTTT. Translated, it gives CASSQYGTGEGQPQHF.

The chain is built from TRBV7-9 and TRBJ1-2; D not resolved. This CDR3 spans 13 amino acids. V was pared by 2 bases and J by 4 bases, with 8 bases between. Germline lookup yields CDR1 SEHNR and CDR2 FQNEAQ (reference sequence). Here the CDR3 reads CASSLRGIYGYTF. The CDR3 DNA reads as TGTGCCAGCAGCTTACGGGGAATCTATGGCTACACCTTC.

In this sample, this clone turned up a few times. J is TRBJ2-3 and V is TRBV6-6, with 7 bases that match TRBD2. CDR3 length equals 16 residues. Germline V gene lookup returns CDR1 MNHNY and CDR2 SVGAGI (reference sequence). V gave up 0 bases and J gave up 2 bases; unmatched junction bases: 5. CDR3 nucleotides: TGTGCCAGCAGTTACTCGGGCGGGGGAGTCACAGATACGCAGTATTTT. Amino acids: CASSYSGGGVTDTQYF.

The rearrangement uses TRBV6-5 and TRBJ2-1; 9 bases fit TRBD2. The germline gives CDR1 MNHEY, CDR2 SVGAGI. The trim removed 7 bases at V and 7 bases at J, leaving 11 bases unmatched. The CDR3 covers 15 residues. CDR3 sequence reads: CASTAAGAGGNEQFF. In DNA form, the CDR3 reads TGTGCCAGCACCGCCGCCGGGGCGGGAGGGAATGAGCAGTTCTTC.

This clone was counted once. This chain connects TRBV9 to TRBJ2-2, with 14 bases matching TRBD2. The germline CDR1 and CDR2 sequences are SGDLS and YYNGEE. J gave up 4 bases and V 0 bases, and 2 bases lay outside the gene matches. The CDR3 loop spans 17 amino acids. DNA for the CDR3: TGTGCCAGCAGCGTAGGACTAGCGGGGGGGGGCACCGGGGAGCTGTTTTTT. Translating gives CASSVGLAGGGTGELFF.

The DNA of the CDR3 is TGTGCCAGCAGCAAACAGGAAATGAACACTGAAGCTTTCTTT. The encoded protein is CASSKQEMNTEAFF. V and J are TRBV21-1 and TRBJ1-1; the table's D call TRBD1 went unverified against the DNA. TRBV21-1 is labeled a pseudogene. The CDR3 has 14 amino acids.

For the CDR3, the DNA is TGTGCCAGCAGCTTGGGTAGCGGATTAGAGACCCAGTACTTC. Translated, it gives CASSLGSGLETQYF. The rearrangement links TRBV7-7 to TRBJ2-5, with a tentative D call TRBD2 (6 bases). V lost 3 bases and J 4 bases, leaving 12 bases between the germline ends. This CDR3 is built from 14 residues. Germline V CDR1 and CDR2: SSHAT, FNYEAQ (reference sequence).

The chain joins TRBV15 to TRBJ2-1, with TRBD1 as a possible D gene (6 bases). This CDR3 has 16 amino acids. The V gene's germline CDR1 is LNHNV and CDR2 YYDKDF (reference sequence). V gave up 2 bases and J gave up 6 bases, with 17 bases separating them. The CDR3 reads CATSRTGTTHFNEQFF. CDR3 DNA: TGTGCCACCAGCAGAACTGGGACAACCCATTTCAATGAGCAGTTCTTC. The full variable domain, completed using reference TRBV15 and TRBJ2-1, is DAMVIQNPRYQVTQFGKPVTLSCSQTLNHNVMYWYQQKSSQAPKLLFHYYDKDFNNEADTPDNFQSRRPNTSFCFLDIRSPGLGDTAMYLCATSRTGTTHFNEQFFGPGTRLTVL.

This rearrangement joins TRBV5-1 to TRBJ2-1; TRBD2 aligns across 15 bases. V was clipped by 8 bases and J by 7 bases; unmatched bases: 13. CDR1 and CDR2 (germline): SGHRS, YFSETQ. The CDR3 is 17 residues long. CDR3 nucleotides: TGCGCCAGTACAGGTACTGCCGGGACTAGCGGGAGGAATGAGCAGTTCTTC. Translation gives CASTGTAGTSGRNEQFF.

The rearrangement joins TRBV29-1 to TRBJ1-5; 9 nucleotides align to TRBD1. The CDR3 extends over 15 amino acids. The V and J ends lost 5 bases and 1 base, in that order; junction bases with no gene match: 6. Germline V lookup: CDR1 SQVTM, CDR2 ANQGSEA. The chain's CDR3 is CSVRDGQGSNQPQHF. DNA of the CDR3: TGCAGCGTTCGGGACGGACAGGGGAGCAATCAGCCCCAGCATTTT.

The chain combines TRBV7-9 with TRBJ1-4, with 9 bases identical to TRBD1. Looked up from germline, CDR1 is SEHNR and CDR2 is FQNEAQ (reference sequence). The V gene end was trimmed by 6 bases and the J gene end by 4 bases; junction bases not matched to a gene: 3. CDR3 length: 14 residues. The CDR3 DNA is TGTGCCAGCAGACAGGGACAGGGTAATGAAAAACTGTTTTTT. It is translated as CASRQGQGNEKLFF.

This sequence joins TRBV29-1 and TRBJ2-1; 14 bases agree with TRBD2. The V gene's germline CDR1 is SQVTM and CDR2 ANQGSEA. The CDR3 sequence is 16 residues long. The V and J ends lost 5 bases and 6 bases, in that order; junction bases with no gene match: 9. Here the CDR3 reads CSVLLGLAGVSNEQFF. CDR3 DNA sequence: TGCAGCGTTTTACTGGGACTAGCGGGAGTAAGCAATGAGCAGTTCTTC.

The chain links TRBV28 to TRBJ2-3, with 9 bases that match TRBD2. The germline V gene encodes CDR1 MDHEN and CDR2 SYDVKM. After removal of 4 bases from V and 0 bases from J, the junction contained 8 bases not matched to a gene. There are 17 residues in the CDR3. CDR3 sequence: CASSSPPTSGSTDTQYF. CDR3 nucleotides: TGTGCCAGCAGTTCCCCTCCCACTAGCGGGAGCACAGATACGCAGTATTTT.

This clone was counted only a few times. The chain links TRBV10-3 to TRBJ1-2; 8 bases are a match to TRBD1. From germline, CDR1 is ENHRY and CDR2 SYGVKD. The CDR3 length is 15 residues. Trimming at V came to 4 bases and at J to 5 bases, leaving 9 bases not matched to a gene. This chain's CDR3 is CAISVTGGSEYGYTF. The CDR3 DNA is TGTGCCATCAGTGTTACAGGGGGTTCGGAATATGGCTACACCTTC.

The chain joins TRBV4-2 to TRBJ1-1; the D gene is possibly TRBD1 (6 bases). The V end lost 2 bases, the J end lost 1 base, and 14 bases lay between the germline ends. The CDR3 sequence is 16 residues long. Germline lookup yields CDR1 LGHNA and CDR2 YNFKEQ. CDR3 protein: CASSQRGEGANTEAFF. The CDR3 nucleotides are TGTGCCAGCAGCCAAAGGGGGGAGGGAGCGAACACTGAAGCTTTCTTT.

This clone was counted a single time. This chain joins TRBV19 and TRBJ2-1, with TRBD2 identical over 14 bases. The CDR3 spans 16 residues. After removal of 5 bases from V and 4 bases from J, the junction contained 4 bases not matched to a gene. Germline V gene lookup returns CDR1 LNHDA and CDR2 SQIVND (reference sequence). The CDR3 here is CASSGGLAGAYNEQFF. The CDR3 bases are TGTGCCAGTAGTGGGGGACTAGCGGGAGCTTACAATGAGCAGTTCTTC.

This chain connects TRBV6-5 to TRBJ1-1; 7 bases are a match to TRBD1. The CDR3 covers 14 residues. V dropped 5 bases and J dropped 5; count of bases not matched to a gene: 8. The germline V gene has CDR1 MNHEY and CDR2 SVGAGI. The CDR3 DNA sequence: TGTGCCAGCAGTAACACAGGGGTCGGGACTGAAGCTTTCTTT. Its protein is CASSNTGVGTEAFF.

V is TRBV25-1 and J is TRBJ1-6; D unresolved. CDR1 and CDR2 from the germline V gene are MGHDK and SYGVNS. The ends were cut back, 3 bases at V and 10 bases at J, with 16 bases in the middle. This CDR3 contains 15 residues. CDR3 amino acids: CASSDPRAGHSPLHF. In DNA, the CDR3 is TGTGCCAGCAGTGATCCCCGTGCAGGTCACTCACCCCTCCACTTT.

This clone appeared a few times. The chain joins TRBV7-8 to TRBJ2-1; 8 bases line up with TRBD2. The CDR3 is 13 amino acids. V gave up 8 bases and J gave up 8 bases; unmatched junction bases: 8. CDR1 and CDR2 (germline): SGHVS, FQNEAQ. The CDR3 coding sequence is TGTGCCAGCTCACTAGCGGCTAAGGATGAGCAGTTCTTC. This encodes CASSLAAKDEQFF.

CDR3 sequence reads: CASKRQGADEKLFF. As DNA, the CDR3 is TGTGCCAGCAAAAGACAGGGGGCGGACGAAAAACTGTTTTTT. The chain uses TRBV27 and TRBJ1-4; TRBD1 matches at 10 bases. V lost 7 bases, J lost 8 bases, and 7 bases stayed unmatched. The CDR3 runs 14 residues. Germline lookup yields CDR1 MNHEY and CDR2 SMNVEV (reference sequence).

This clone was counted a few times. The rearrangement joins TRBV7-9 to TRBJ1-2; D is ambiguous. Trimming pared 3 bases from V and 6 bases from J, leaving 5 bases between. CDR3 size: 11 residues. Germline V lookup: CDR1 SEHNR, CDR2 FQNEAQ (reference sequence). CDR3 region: CASSFLDGYTF. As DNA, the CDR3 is TGTGCCAGCAGCTTCTTAGATGGCTACACCTTC.

The CDR3 DNA reads TGTGCCAGCAGCGTAGGGGGGCGGCTCGGGGAAAAACTGTTTTTT. This encodes CASSVGGRLGEKLFF. The gene calls are TRBV9 and TRBJ1-4, with D maybe TRBD1 (6 bases). V lost 0 bases and J 8 bases, leaving 14 bases between the germline ends. Germline CDR1 reads SGDLS; CDR2 reads YYNGEE. CDR3 size: 15 residues.

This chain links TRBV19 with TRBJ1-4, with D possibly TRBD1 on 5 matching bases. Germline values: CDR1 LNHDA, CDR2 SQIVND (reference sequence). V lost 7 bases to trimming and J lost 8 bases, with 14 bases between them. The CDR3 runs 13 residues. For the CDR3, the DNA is TGTGCCAGTATGAAGGCAGGGCAAGAAAAACTGTTTTTT. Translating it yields CASMKAGQEKLFF.

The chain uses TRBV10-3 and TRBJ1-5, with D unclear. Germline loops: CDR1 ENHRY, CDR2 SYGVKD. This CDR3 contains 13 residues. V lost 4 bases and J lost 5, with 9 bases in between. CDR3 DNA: TGTGCCATCAGTGTATCGGGAGATCAGCCCCAGCATTTT. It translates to CAISVSGDQPQHF.